Following are 4 T cell receptor beta chains from one sample sequenced in a study of chemoradiotherapy in HPV16-positive cancers. The assay was immunoSEQ multiplex PCR, and TCRdb's table has in-frame clones only and misses some. The sample holds about 5,600 clones, more than 65% seen once. Sequenced material: tumor tissue, taken from a patient who underwent chemoradiotherapy. The receptors derive from a human donor with HPV-associated anogenital cancer.

This clone has only one observation. The chain joins TRBV5-1 to TRBJ2-5; TRBD1 might be the D (6 bases). Per the germline V gene, CDR1 is SGHRS and CDR2 is YFSETQ. V gave up 0 bases and J gave up 1 base, with 13 bases separating them. The CDR3 runs 16 residues. CDR3: CASSLAWLQGQETQYF. Written as DNA, the CDR3 is TGCGCCAGCAGCTTGGCATGGCTACAGGGCCAAGAGACCCAGTACTTC.

This clone showed up just once. The rearrangement uses TRBV14 and TRBJ1-2; 9 bases align to TRBD1. Germline V gives CDR1 SGHDN, CDR2 FVKESK. The CDR3 is 13 amino acids. The J segment lost 8 bases and the V segment lost 4 bases, leaving 5 bases of the junction unmatched. The CDR3 protein is CASSPGQGWGYTF. The DNA for the CDR3 is TGTGCCAGCAGCCCCGGACAGGGGTGGGGCTACACCTTC.

This clone was observed a few times. The J gene is TRBJ2-1, the V gene TRBV6-1; TRBD1 matches at 7 bases. The CDR3 is 13 residues long. Germline CDR1 MNHNS, CDR2 SASEGT. V shed 3 bases and J 6 bases; nucleotides not matched to a gene: 2. CDR3 coding DNA: TGTGCCAGCAGTGATAGGGACAGCAATGAGCAGTTCTTC. Amino acids: CASSDRDSNEQFF.

The table lists this clone with a few counts. The chain has TRBV5-6 and TRBJ1-5, with a tentative D call TRBD1 (6 bases). Trimming took off 0 bases at V and 7 bases at J, with 17 bases between the two ends. Germline assignment: CDR1 SGHDT and CDR2 YYEEEE. This CDR3 is built from 16 residues. For the CDR3, the DNA is TGTGCCAGCAGCTTGGCGCAGGGGCTGAACGGACAGCCCCAGCATTTT. This gives the protein CASSLAQGLNGQPQHF.